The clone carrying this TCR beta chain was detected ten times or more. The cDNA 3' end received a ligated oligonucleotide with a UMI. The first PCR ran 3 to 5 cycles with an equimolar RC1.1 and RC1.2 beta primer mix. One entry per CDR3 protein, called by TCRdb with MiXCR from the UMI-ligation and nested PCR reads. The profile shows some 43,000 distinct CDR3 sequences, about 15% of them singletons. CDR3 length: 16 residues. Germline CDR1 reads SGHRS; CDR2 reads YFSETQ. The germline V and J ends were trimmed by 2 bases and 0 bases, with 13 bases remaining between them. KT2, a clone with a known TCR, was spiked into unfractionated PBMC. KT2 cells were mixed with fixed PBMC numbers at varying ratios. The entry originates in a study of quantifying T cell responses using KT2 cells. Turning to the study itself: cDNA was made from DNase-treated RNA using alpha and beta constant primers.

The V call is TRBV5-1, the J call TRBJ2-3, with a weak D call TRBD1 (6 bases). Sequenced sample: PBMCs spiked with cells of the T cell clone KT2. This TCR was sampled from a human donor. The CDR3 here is CASSFRQEPSTDTQYF. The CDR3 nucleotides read TGCGCCAGCAGCTTCCGACAGGAACCTAGCACAGATACGCAGTATTTT.